The sequence of this T cell receptor (beta chain) was determined in a study of T cell clones after liver transplantation. Overall study: TCRbeta sequencing after a pre-transplant mixed lymphocyte reaction identified graft-donor-reactive clones, later tracked in post-transplant blood. Three of the eight recipients were HCV-positive; the rest had non-autoimmune, non-viral transplant indications. Blood was drawn pre-transplant, before withdrawal, and after full or failed withdrawal.

Some clones are missing from TCRdb's copy, which holds only in-frame ones; the method was immunoSEQ multiplex PCR. Among more than 65,000 clones, about four fifths were seen once, and the ten largest hold about 0.79%. CDR1 and CDR2 (germline): ENHRY, SYGVKD. Deletions cut 3 bases from V and 6 bases from J, with 14 bases between. The CDR3 is made up of 14 amino acids. The sample here was CD4+ T cells from blood, taken 12 months after liver transplant. The TCR originated in a human patient who received a liver transplant. Some T cells may arise from the graft donor. The chain employs TRBV10-3 and TRBJ1-1, with D unclear. In DNA form, the CDR3 reads TGTGCCATCAGTGATTCGGCTCTTAGGGCTGAAGCTTTCTTT. As protein: CAISDSALRAEAFF.